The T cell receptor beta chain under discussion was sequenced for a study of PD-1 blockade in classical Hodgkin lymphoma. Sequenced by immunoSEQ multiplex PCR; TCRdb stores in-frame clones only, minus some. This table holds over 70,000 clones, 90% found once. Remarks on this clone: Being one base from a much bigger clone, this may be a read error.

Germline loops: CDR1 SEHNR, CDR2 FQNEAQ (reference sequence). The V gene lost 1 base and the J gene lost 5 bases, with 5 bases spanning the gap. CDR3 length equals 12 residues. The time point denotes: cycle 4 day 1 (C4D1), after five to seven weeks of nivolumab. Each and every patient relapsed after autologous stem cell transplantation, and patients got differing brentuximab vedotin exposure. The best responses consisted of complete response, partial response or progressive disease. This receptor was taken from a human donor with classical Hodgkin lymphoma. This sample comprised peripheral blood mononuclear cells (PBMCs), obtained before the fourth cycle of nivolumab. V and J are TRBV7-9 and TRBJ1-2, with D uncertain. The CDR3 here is CASSLGGYGYTF. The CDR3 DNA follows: TGTGCCAGCAGCTTAGGGGGTTATGGCTACACCTTC.